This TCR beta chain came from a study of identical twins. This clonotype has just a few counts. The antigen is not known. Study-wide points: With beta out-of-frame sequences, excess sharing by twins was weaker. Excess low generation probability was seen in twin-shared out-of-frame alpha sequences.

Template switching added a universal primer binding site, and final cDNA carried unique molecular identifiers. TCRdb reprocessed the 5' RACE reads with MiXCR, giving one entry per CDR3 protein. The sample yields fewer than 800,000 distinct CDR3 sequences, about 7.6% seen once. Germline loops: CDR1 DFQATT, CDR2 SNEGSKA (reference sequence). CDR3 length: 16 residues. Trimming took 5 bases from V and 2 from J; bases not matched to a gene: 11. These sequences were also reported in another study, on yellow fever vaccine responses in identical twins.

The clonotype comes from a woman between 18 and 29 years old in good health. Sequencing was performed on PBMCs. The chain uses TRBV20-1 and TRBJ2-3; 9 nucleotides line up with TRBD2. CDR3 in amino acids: CSAGLLLAGNTDTQYF. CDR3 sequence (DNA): TGCAGTGCTGGTTTACTTCTAGCGGGGAACACAGATACGCAGTATTTT.